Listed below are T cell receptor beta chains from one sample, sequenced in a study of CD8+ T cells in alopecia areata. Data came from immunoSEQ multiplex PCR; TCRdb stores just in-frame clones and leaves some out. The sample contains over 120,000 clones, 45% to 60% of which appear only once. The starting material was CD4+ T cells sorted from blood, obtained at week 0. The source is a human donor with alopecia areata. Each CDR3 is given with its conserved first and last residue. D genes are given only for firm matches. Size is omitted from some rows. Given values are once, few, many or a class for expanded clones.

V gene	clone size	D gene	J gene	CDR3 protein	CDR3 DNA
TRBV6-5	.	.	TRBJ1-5	CASSYRESSGNQPQHF	TGTGCCAGCAGTTACCGGGAATCATCGGGCAATCAGCCCCAGCATTTT
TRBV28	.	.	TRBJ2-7	CASGPGGSGSYEQYF	TGTGCCAGCGGCCCCGGGGGCAGTGGGTCCTACGAGCAGTACTTC
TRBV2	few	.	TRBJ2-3	CASSDRVRYTQYF	TGTGCCAGCAGTGATCGGGTGAGGTATACGCAGTATTTT
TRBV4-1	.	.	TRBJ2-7	CASSQVEYEQYF	TGCGCCAGCAGCCAAGTGGAGTACGAGCAGTACTTC
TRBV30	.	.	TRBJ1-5	CAWRRDNQPQHF	TGTGCCTGGAGAAGGGACAATCAGCCCCAGCATTTT
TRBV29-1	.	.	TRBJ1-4	CSVSGSIGEKLFF	TGCAGCGTCTCTGGGTCAATAGGTGAAAAACTGTTTTTT
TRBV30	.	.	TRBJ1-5	CAWSVQTGGLNQPQHF	TGTGCCTGGAGTGTACAAACAGGAGGATTGAATCAGCCCCAGCATTTT
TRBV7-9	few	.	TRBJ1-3	CASRSIGNTIYF	TGTGCCAGCAGATCTATCGGAAACACCATATATTTT
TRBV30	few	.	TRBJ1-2	CAWSSRSNYGYTF	TGTGCCTGGAGCAGTCGTTCCAACTATGGCTACACCTTC
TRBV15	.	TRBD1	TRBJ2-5	CATSPGTGEETQYF	TGTGCCACCAGCCCCGGGACAGGGGAAGAGACCCAGTACTTC
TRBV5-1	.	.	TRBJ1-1	CASSLAESTEAFF	TGCGCCAGCAGCTTGGCTGAGAGCACTGAAGCTTTCTTT
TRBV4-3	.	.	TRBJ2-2	CASSSRSAQNTGELFF	TGCGCCAGCAGCTCCCGGTCGGCTCAGAACACCGGGGAGCTGTTTTTT
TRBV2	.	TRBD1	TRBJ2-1	CASRKRGQGFSYNEQFF	TGTGCCAGCAGGAAGAGGGGACAGGGCTTCTCCTACAATGAGCAGTTCTTC
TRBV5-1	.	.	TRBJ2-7	CASSLVPTRMVF	TGCGCCAGCAGCTTGGTACCGACTAGAATGGTCTTC
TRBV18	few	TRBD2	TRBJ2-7	CASSPTSGFGEQYF	TGTGCCAGCTCACCTACTAGCGGGTTTGGCGAGCAGTACTTC
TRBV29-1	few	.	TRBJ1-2	CSAGYGGYTF	TGCAGCGCGGGGTACGGTGGCTACACCTTC
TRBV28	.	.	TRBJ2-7	CASSSGSYEQYF	TGTGCCAGCAGTTCGGGCTCCTACGAGCAGTACTTC
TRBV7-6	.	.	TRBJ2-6	CASSLVMQGGANVLTF	TGTGCCAGCAGCTTAGTTATGCAGGGTGGGGCCAACGTCCTGACTTTC
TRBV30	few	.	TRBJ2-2	CAWARRGELFF	TGTGCCTGGGCCAGACGCGGGGAGCTGTTTTTT
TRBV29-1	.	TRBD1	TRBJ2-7	CSGSPGQGFSEQYF	TGCAGCGGGTCCCCGGGACAGGGTTTTTCCGAGCAGTACTTC
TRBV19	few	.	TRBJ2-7	CASSGTYEQYF	TGTGCCAGTAGTGGGACCTACGAGCAGTACTTC
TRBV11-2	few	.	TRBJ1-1	CASSFRGMNTEAFF	TGTGCCAGCAGCTTTAGGGGCATGAACACTGAAGCTTTCTTT